The rows below give T cell receptor beta chains drawn from one sample of a study of T cells in narcolepsy. Method: immunoSEQ multiplex PCR; TCRdb's copy keeps in-frame clones and lacks some. Of 25,000 to 30,000 clones listed, around 82% were seen once; the top ten hold 3.4%. The sample consisted of CD45RA- memory CD4+ T cells from PBMCs. The receptors were gathered from a human donor with narcolepsy. CDR3s include the opening cysteine and the closing phenylalanine or tryptophan. A D gene is named only where the DNA matches it firmly. Clone size is not always given. Where it is, it says once, few, many or a class for expanded clones.

clone_size: -
cdr3_length: 13
j_call: TRBJ2-2
v_call: TRBV11-3
d_call: -
cdr3_nt: TGTGCCAGCAGCTTATTCAGCACCGGGGAGCTGTTTTTT
cdr3_aa: CASSLFSTGELFF

clone_size: few
cdr3_length: 15
j_call: TRBJ2-1
v_call: TRBV11-3
d_call: TRBD2
cdr3_nt: TGTGCCAGCAGCACGGGGGGGTCGACCTACAATGAGCAGTTCTTC
cdr3_aa: CASSTGGSTYNEQFF

clone_size: -
cdr3_length: 15
j_call: TRBJ2-3
v_call: TRBV2
d_call: -
cdr3_nt: TGTGCCAGCGCCCGTGATGCCCTCCCGCAGGGTACGCAGTATTTT
cdr3_aa: CASARDALPQGTQYF

clone_size: -
cdr3_length: 14
j_call: TRBJ1-6
v_call: TRBV19
d_call: -
cdr3_nt: TGTGCCAGTAGCAACCGGGACCAGGGTTCACCCCTCCACTTT
cdr3_aa: CASSNRDQGSPLHF

clone_size: -
cdr3_length: 16
j_call: TRBJ2-1
v_call: TRBV19
d_call: TRBD1
cdr3_nt: TGTGCCAGTAGTCAAATCCTCGGGACAGATTACAATGAGCAGTTCTTC
cdr3_aa: CASSQILGTDYNEQFF

clone_size: -
cdr3_length: 14
j_call: TRBJ2-3
v_call: TRBV5-5
d_call: -
cdr3_nt: TGTGCCAGCAGCTTAGAGCGCGGCACAGATACGCAGTATTTT
cdr3_aa: CASSLERGTDTQYF

clone_size: -
cdr3_length: 11
j_call: TRBJ2-2
v_call: TRBV5-4
d_call: -
cdr3_nt: TGTGCCAGCAGCTTGAGGAGGGAGCTGTTTTTT
cdr3_aa: CASSLRRELFF

clone_size: -
cdr3_length: 15
j_call: TRBJ1-2
v_call: TRBV7-8
d_call: -
cdr3_nt: TGTGCCAGCAGCTTAGGCCCAGGTCAGGCCTATGGCTACACCTTC
cdr3_aa: CASSLGPGQAYGYTF

clone_size: -
cdr3_length: 17
j_call: TRBJ2-5
v_call: TRBV7-2
d_call: TRBD2
cdr3_nt: TGTGCCAGCAGATTAACCCAGGGACTAGCGGGCATGGAGACCCAGTACTTC
cdr3_aa: CASRLTQGLAGMETQYF

clone_size: -
cdr3_length: 16
j_call: TRBJ2-4
v_call: TRBV9
d_call: -
cdr3_nt: TGTGCCAGCAGCCCGGGCCCGGTCCTAGCCAAAAACATTCAGTACTTC
cdr3_aa: CASSPGPVLAKNIQYF

clone_size: few
cdr3_length: 15
j_call: TRBJ2-3
v_call: TRBV7-8
d_call: TRBD1
cdr3_nt: TGTGCCAGCACTAACAGGGGGCGGGCCACAGATACGCAGTATTTT
cdr3_aa: CASTNRGRATDTQYF

clone_size: few
cdr3_length: 15
j_call: TRBJ1-6
v_call: TRBV9
d_call: -
cdr3_nt: TGTGCCAGCAGCGTAGACGTGGGGTTTAATTCACCCCTCCACTTT
cdr3_aa: CASSVDVGFNSPLHF